This passage covers 32 T cell receptor beta chains from one sample sequenced in a study of blood T cells in healthy people across ages. The second PCR ran about 6 to 11 cycles with a sample-barcoded 5' primer and J-beta primers. In TCRdb, the 5' RACE reads were re-called with MiXCR into one record per CDR3 protein. The table includes about 800,000 distinct CDR3 sequences, about 25% detected once. The same sample was also studied in work on T cells of mothers and their children.

The sample consisted of blood. Source of these receptors: a boy younger than 18 in good health.

At least ten counts were recorded for this clonotype. This sequence joins TRBV4-3 and TRBJ1-1; no definite D call. There are 14 residues in the CDR3. V was shortened by 0 bases and J by 1 base, with 6 bases between the two germline ends. Germline CDR1 and CDR2: LGHNA and YSLEER. CDR3 DNA sequence: TGCGCCAGCAGCCAAGATAGGGCGAACACTGAAGCTTTCTTT. This codes for CASSQDRANTEAFF.

In regard to this clonotype: Because it lacks the conserved phenylalanine or tryptophan at the end, this CDR3 is likely a read error. CDR3 region: CASSPGIRGTQYS. CDR3 DNA sequence: TGTGCCAGCAGTCCAGGGATCCGAGGGACCCAGTACTCC. The chain links TRBV12-3 or TRBV12-4 to TRBJ2-5; D possibly corresponds to TRBD1 (5 bases). The CDR3 sequence is 13 residues long. Trimming removed 5 bases at V and 7 bases at J, with 14 bases between.

This clonotype showed up just a few times. The chain couples TRBV29-1 to TRBJ1-2; D call uncertain. V shed 4 bases and J shed 5 bases, with 8 bases lying between them. CDR1 SQVTM and CDR2 ANQGSEA come from the germline V gene. This CDR3 region has 11 residues. CDR3 in amino acids: CSVAYLYGYTF. The DNA for the CDR3 is TGCAGCGTTGCCTATTTATATGGCTACACCTTC.

V gene TRBV24-1 combines with J gene TRBJ2-3; 11 bases fit TRBD2. J lost 6 bases, V lost 4 bases, and 8 bases had no gene match. The CDR3 loop spans 16 amino acids. Per germline, CDR1 KGHDR and CDR2 SFDVKD. The CDR3 DNA is TGTGCCACCAGTGACCTCACTAGCGGGAGTAGGGATACGCAGTATTTT. This encodes CATSDLTSGSRDTQYF.

This clonotype was observed a few times. J is TRBJ2-1 and V is TRBV7-9, with TRBD2 matching over 10 bases. The J call may be faulty, since TRBJ2-5 better matches the DNA end. The CDR3 consists of 14 residues. The V gene's germline CDR1 is SEHNR and CDR2 FQNEAQ (reference sequence). The CDR3 coding sequence is TGTGCCAGCAGCAAACTAGCGGGGTGGGAGACCCAGTACTTC. Residues: CASSKLAGWETQYF.

This sequence joins TRBV2 and TRBJ2-2, with TRBD1 identical over 7 bases. The germline V gene has CDR1 SNHLY and CDR2 FYNNEI. The CDR3 runs 15 residues. V dropped 10 bases and J dropped 2; count of bases not matched to a gene: 10. The CDR3 DNA reads TGTGCCACAATGAGGGGGCGGCTAAACACCGGGGAGCTGTTTTTT. Its translation: CATMRGRLNTGELFF.

This clonotype was seen a handful of times. The genes are TRBV28 and TRBJ2-7; no reliable D call. With 3 bases removed from V and 3 bases from J, the gap between germline ends came to 12 bases. This CDR3 contains 14 residues. Germline values: CDR1 MDHEN, CDR2 SYDVKM. CDR3 sequence: CASSFGPPHYEQYF. CDR3 in DNA: TGTGCCAGCAGTTTTGGACCTCCCCACTACGAGCAGTACTTC.

The chain links TRBV4-3 to TRBJ1-4, with D tentatively TRBD1 (6 bases). Germline V CDR1 and CDR2: LGHNA, YSLEER. The V gene lost 4 bases and the J gene lost 7 bases, with 13 bases spanning the gap. The CDR3 contains 14 residues. CDR3 DNA: TGCGCCAGCAGCCCCACAGGGACCAGTGAAAAACTGTTTTTT. Its translation: CASSPTGTSEKLFF.

This clonotype has more than one count but fewer than ten. The CDR3 sequence is CSARAFNPNSPLHF. The CDR3 DNA sequence: TGCAGTGCTAGAGCCTTTAACCCTAATTCACCCCTCCACTTT. This rearrangement joins TRBV20-1 to TRBJ1-6; D is uncertain. The V end lost 1 base, the J end lost 6 bases, and 10 bases lay between the germline ends. The CDR3 is 14 residues long. CDR1 is DFQATT, CDR2 SNEGSKA, per germline (reference sequence).

This clonotype has only a few counts. This rearrangement joins TRBV2 to TRBJ2-7; D could derive from TRBD1 or TRBD2 (5 bases each). V lost 4 bases and J 5 bases, leaving 18 bases between the germline ends. Germline assignment: CDR1 SNHLY and CDR2 FYNNEI. The CDR3 sequence is 15 residues long. CDR3 sequence: CASSVGTTNTNEQYF. DNA for the CDR3: TGTGCCAGCAGTGTTGGGACGACCAACACCAACGAGCAGTACTTC.

This clonotype was recorded only once. J is TRBJ1-4 and V is TRBV4-3; D may be TRBD1 (6 bases). This CDR3 is 13 amino acids long. Germline-derived CDR1 and CDR2 are LGHNA and YSLEER. V lost 3 bases to trimming and J lost 8 bases, with 10 bases between them. CDR3 protein: CASSHRGGEKLFF. Here the CDR3 DNA reads TGCGCCAGCAGCCACAGGGGCGGGGAAAAACTGTTTTTT.

The V gene is TRBV12-3 or TRBV12-4, the J gene TRBJ2-5; D perhaps matches TRBD1 (6 bases). Trimming took off 6 bases at V and 2 bases at J, with 19 bases between the two ends. CDR3 length: 16 residues. Written as DNA, the CDR3 is TGTGCCAGCAGCTTCCTAATGACAGGAGAGCAAGAGACCCAGTACTTC. Translation gives CASSFLMTGEQETQYF.

This sequence joins TRBV5-5 and TRBJ1-4; D might be TRBD1 (6 bases). V shed 1 base and J shed 6 bases, with 10 bases lying between them. Germline V gives CDR1 SGHKS, CDR2 YYEKEE (reference sequence). The CDR3 is 14 residues long. The CDR3 nucleotides read TGTGCCAGCAGCTTGTATAGGGGGGATGAAAAACTGTTTTTT. It yields the protein CASSLYRGDEKLFF.

The chain employs TRBV20-1 and TRBJ2-5, with D unclear. Trimming removed 1 base from V and 4 bases from J, with 10 bases in between. Germline V gene data show CDR1 as DFQATT and CDR2 as SNEGSKA (reference sequence). This CDR3 contains 13 residues. The chain's CDR3 is CSARVRNRETQYF. For the CDR3, the DNA is TGCAGTGCTAGAGTCCGCAATAGAGAGACCCAGTACTTC.

This clonotype was counted only a few times. The rearrangement links TRBV19 to TRBJ2-5; 7 nucleotides match TRBD1. The CDR3 covers 14 residues. V gave up 0 bases and J gave up 5 bases; unmatched junction bases: 3. From germline, CDR1 is LNHDA and CDR2 SQIVND (reference sequence). The CDR3 DNA reads TGTGCCAGTAGTATAGATCTGACAGGGGAGACCCAGTACTTC. Translating gives CASSIDLTGETQYF.

This chain joins TRBV4-3 and TRBJ1-1; D is uncertain. CDR1 and CDR2 from the germline V gene are LGHNA and YSLEER. The CDR3 contains 15 residues. The V gene lost 0 bases and the J gene lost 6 bases, with 14 bases spanning the gap. In nucleotides, the CDR3 is TGCGCCAGCAGCCAAGAACGACACGTCAACGCTGAAGCTTTCTTT. Its protein is CASSQERHVNAEAFF.

This chain joins TRBV7-2 and TRBJ2-7; TRBD2 aligns across 14 bases. Trimming took 1 base from V and 7 from J; bases not matched to a gene: 6. The CDR3 extends over 16 amino acids. The germline V gene encodes CDR1 SGHTA and CDR2 FQGNSA. DNA of the CDR3: TGTGCCAGCAGCTTAGACCAGGGACTAGCGGGAGAAGAGCAGTACTTC. It yields the protein CASSLDQGLAGEEQYF.

The J gene is TRBJ2-1, the V gene TRBV4-3, with D uncertain. The germline gives CDR1 LGHNA, CDR2 YSLEER. The CDR3 contains 16 residues. Trimming removed 1 base at V and 0 bases at J, with 10 bases between. CDR3 sequence reads: CASSQGAPSSYNEQFF. CDR3 coding DNA: TGCGCCAGCAGCCAAGGCGCCCCGAGCTCCTACAATGAGCAGTTCTTC.

The rearrangement joins TRBV10-3 to TRBJ2-7, with 15 nucleotides matching TRBD2. Trimming removed 5 bases from V and 1 base from J; junction bases left unmatched: 9. The CDR3 has 18 amino acids. Per germline, CDR1 ENHRY and CDR2 SYGVKD. CDR3 bases: TGTGCCATCAGTCCCGGGACTAGCGGGGGGCGAATATCCTACGAGCAGTACTTC. Amino acids: CAISPGTSGGRISYEQYF.

This clonotype has a handful of counts. The V and J genes are TRBV6-5 and TRBJ1-2, with 7 bases identical to TRBD1. CDR1 and CDR2 (germline): MNHEY, SVGAGI. This CDR3 is built from 14 residues. With V trimmed by 6 bases and J by 1 base, 5 bases remained unmatched. This chain's CDR3 is CASRSPGGNYGYTF. DNA for the CDR3: TGTGCCAGCAGATCTCCAGGGGGTAACTATGGCTACACCTTC.

This chain uses TRBV11-1 with TRBJ1-2; D gene unclear. CDR3 length: 12 residues. Germline V lookup: CDR1 SGHAT, CDR2 FQDESV (reference sequence). V lost 3 bases and J 8 bases, leaving 10 bases between the germline ends. The CDR3 reads CASSLQEAGYTF. The CDR3 DNA is TGTGCCAGCAGCTTGCAAGAGGCCGGCTACACCTTC.

As to this clonotype: The junction departs from germline at one end; a sequencing error may be responsible. CDR3 amino acids: CASSLNGATNEKPFF. The CDR3 DNA reads as TGTGCCAGCAGTTTAAACGGTGCAACTAATGAAAAACCGTTTTTT. The chain employs TRBV12-3 or TRBV12-4 and TRBJ1-4; no reliable D call. The CDR3 length is 15 residues.

This clonotype has a handful of counts. The V and J genes are TRBV20-1 and TRBJ2-4; 7 bases are shared with TRBD2. The ends lost 1 base at V and 7 bases at J; junction bases unmatched: 7. The CDR3 has 14 amino acids. Germline assignment: CDR1 DFQATT and CDR2 SNEGSKA (reference sequence). The CDR3 sequence: CSARGREQGNIQYF. In DNA, the CDR3 is TGCAGTGCTAGAGGGCGGGAGCAGGGTAACATTCAGTACTTC.

The chain carries TRBV12-3 or TRBV12-4 and TRBJ2-7; maybe TRBD2 (5 bases). The germline V and J ends were trimmed by 3 bases and 5 bases, with 8 bases remaining between them. The length of the CDR3 is 12 residues. The CDR3 DNA reads as TGTGCCAGCAGTTTTCCGGGGAACGAGCAGTACTTC. It yields the protein CASSFPGNEQYF.

This clonotype occurred a few times. A junction end diverges from the germline sequence, so it may reflect a read error. J is TRBJ2-7 and V is TRBV5-1; D is unclear. The end of the DNA fits TRBJ2-1 better, so the J call may be wrong. This CDR3 contains 13 residues. Germline lookup yields CDR1 SGHRS and CDR2 YFSETQ. CDR3 in DNA: TGCGCCAGCAGCTTGAGCTCCCACAATGAGCAGTTCTTC. It is translated as CASSLSSHNEQFF.

The rearrangement uses TRBV9 and TRBJ1-4; D call uncertain. V was clipped by 3 bases and J by 8 bases, with 11 bases between them. The CDR3 spans 13 residues. Germline V lookup: CDR1 SGDLS, CDR2 YYNGEE. CDR3 region: CASSGPGFEKLFF. CDR3 DNA sequence: TGTGCCAGCAGCGGGCCGGGATTCGAAAAACTGTTTTTT.

The chain uses TRBV5-1 and TRBJ2-5; 10 bases align to TRBD1. Germline trimming cut 3 bases from V and 6 bases from J; bases unmatched to any gene: 8. The CDR3 loop spans 15 amino acids. Germline loops: CDR1 SGHRS, CDR2 YFSETQ. CDR3 in DNA: TGCGCCAGCAGCTCGACAGGGGGCGAAGTCCAGACCCAGTACTTC. This sequence encodes CASSSTGGEVQTQYF.

At least ten counts were recorded for this clonotype. The germline gene is not matched at one end of the junction; a read error may be the cause. The chain links TRBV7-9 to TRBJ2-5, with unresolved D. The CDR3 runs to 12 residues. The V gene's germline CDR1 is SEHNR and CDR2 FQNEAQ (reference sequence). The CDR3 sequence is CASSLAVETQYF. The DNA of the CDR3 is TGCGCCAGCAGCTTGGCTGTGGAGACCCAGTACTTC.

The chain uses TRBV7-2 and TRBJ2-5; 7 bases are shared with TRBD1. V dropped 5 bases and J dropped 3; count of bases not matched to a gene: 9. Germline CDR1 reads SGHTA; CDR2 reads FQGNSA. The CDR3 is 15 amino acids. The CDR3 DNA is TGTGCCAGCAGCCGAACGGACAGGTCGAAAGAGACCCAGTACTTC. It is translated as CASSRTDRSKETQYF.

This clonotype is a singleton in its sample. The V and J genes are TRBV7-9 and TRBJ2-7; TRBD1 might be the D (5 bases). There are 14 residues in the CDR3. V lost 6 bases and J 1 base, leaving 13 bases between the germline ends. The germline V gene encodes CDR1 SEHNR and CDR2 FQNEAQ (reference sequence). The CDR3 DNA reads TGTGCCAGCAGTCATGACAGTCAGTCCTACGAGCAGTACTTC. Translated: CASSHDSQSYEQYF. Full variable domain (rest looked up from reference TRBV7-9 and TRBJ2-7): DTGVSQNPRHKITKRGQNVTFRCDPISEHNRLYWYRQTLGQGPEFLTYFQNEAQLEKSRLLSDRFSAERPKGSFSTLEIQRTEQGDSAMYLCASSHDSQSYEQYFGPGTRLTVT.

This clonotype was counted between two and nine times. This chain connects TRBV7-9 to TRBJ2-7, with D uncertain. The length of the CDR3 is 16 residues. Germline CDR1 and CDR2: SEHNR and FQNEAQ (reference sequence). V gave up 5 bases and J gave up 0 bases, with 17 bases separating them. The DNA of the CDR3 is TGTGCCAGCAGCCCTGGACCCGGCCTTTCCTCCTACGAGCAGTACTTC. This codes for CASSPGPGLSSYEQYF.

The chain joins TRBV20-1 to TRBJ2-2; tentatively, D is TRBD1 or TRBD2 (5 bases each). Between the trimmed V and J ends, which lost 6 bases and 4 bases, there was a span of 21 bases. Germline-derived CDR1 and CDR2 are DFQATT and SNEGSKA (reference sequence). The CDR3 has 16 residues. The CDR3 nucleotides are TGCAGTGCCCCTTTGAGTGGGACCTGGCGCACCGGGGAGCTGTTTTTT. It codes for CSAPLSGTWRTGELFF.